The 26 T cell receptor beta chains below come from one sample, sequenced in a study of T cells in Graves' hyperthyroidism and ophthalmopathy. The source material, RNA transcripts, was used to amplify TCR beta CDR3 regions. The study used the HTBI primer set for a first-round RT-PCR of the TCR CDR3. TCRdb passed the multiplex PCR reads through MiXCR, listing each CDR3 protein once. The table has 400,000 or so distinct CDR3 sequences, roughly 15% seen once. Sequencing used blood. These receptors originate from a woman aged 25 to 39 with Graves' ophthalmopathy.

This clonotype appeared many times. CDR3 residues: CASSVRPLYEQYF. The CDR3 DNA is TGTGCCAGCAGTGTACGGCCTTTGTACGAGCAGTACTTC. The J gene is TRBJ2-7, the V gene TRBV2; D unclear. Trimming took off 4 bases at V and 4 bases at J, with 11 bases between the two ends. The germline CDR1 and CDR2 sequences are SNHLY and FYNNEI. CDR3 size: 13 residues.

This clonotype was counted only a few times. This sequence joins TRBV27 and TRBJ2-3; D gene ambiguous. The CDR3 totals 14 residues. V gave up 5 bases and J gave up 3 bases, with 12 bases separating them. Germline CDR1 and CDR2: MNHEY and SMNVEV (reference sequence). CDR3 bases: TGTGCCAGCAGTCCCCGCTGGGCTACAGATACGCAGTATTTT. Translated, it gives CASSPRWATDTQYF.

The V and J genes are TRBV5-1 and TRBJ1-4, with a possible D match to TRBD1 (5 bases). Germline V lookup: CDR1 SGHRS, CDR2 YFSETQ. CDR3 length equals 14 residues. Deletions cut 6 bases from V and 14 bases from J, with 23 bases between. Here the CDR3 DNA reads TGCGCCAGCAACTGGGACGGGCAGCTGAGGCGCCTGTTTTTT. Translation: CASNWDGQLRRLFF.

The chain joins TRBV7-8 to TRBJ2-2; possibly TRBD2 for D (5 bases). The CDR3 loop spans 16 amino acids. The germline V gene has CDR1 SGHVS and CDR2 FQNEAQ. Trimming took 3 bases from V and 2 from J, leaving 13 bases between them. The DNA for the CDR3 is TGTGCCAGCAGCTTGCGGGCCAGGATCAACACCGGGGAGCTGTTTTTT. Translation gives CASSLRARINTGELFF.

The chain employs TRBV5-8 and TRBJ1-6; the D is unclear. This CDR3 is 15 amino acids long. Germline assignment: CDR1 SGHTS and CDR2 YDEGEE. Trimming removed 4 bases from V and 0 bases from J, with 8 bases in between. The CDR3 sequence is CASSPRPSYNSPLHF. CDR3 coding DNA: TGTGCCAGCAGCCCGCGGCCCTCCTATAATTCACCCCTCCACTTT.

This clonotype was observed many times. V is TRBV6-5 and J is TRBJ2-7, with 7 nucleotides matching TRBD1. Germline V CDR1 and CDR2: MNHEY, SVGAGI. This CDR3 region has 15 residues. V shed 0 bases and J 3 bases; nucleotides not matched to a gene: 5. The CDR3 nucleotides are TGTGCCAGCAGTTACTCGAGGGGACAGAGCTACGAGCAGTACTTC. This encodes CASSYSRGQSYEQYF.

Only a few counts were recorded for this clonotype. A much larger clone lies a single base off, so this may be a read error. The CDR3 region has the DNA TGTGCCAGCAGTTTGAGCCCGCGGTGGTACGGGCAGTACTTC. Its translation is CASSLSPRWYGQYF. The chain joins TRBV27 to TRBJ2-7; D is unclear. Per the germline V gene, CDR1 is MNHEY and CDR2 is SMNVEV (reference sequence). The CDR3 has 14 residues.

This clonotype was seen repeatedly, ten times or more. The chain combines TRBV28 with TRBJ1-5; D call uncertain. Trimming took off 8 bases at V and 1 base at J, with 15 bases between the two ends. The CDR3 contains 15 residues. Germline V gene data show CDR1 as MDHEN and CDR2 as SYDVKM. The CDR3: CASSPGVFSNQPQHF. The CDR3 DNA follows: TGTGCCAGCTCACCCGGGGTTTTCAGCAATCAGCCCCAGCATTTT.

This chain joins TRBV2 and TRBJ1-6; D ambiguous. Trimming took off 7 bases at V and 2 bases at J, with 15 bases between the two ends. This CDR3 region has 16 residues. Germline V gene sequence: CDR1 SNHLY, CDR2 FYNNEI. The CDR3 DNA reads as TGTGCCAGCAACCCGGCAACACCTCCCTATAATTCACCCCTCCACTTT. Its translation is CASNPATPPYNSPLHF.

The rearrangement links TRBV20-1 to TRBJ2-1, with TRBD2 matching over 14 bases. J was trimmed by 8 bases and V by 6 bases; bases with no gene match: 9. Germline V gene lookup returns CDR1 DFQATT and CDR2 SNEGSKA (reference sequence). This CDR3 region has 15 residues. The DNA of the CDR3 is TGCAGTGCACGCACCGGGACTAGCGGGGGCCATGAGCAGTTCTTC. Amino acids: CSARTGTSGGHEQFF.

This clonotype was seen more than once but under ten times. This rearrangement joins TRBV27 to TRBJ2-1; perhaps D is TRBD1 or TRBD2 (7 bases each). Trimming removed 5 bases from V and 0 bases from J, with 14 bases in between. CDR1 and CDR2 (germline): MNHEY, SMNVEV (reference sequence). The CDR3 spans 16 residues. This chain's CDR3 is CASSPQGGSSYNEQFF. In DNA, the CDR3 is TGTGCCAGCAGTCCCCAGGGGGGGAGCTCCTACAATGAGCAGTTCTTC.

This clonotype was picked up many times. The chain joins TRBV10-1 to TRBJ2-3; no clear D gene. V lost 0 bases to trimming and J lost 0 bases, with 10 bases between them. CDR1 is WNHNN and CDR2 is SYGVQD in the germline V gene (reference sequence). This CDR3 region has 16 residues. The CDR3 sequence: CASSESRMTSTDTQYF. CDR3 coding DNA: TGCGCCAGCAGTGAGTCGCGAATGACGAGCACAGATACGCAGTATTTT.

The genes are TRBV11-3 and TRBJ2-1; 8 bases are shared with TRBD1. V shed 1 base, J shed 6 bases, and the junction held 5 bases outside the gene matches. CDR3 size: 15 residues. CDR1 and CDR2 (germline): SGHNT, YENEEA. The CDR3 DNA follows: TGTGCCAGCAGCTTAGGCAGGGGGCGGGTCAATGAGCAGTTCTTC. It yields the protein CASSLGRGRVNEQFF.

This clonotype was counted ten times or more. The CDR3 nucleotides are TGTGCCATCAGTGAATCAAGCTCCTACGAGCAGTACTTC. It specifies CAISESSSYEQYF. The V call is TRBV10-3, the J call TRBJ2-7; D remains ambiguous. Deletions cut 3 bases from V and 0 bases from J, with 6 bases between. There are 13 residues in the CDR3. The germline V gene has CDR1 ENHRY and CDR2 SYGVKD.

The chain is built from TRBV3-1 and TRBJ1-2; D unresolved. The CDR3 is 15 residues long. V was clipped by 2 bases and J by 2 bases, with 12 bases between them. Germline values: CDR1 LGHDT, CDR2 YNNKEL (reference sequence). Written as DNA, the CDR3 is TGTGCCAGCAGCCAAATGAGGTTACAGAACTATGGCTACACCTTC. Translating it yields CASSQMRLQNYGYTF.

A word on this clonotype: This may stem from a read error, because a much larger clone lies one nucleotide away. Written as DNA, the CDR3 is TGTGCCAGCAGTCCCAGGACAGGGGGCTTGGGTCAGCCCCAGCATTTT. Translation: CASSPRTGGLGQPQHF. V gene TRBV6-1 combines with J gene TRBJ1-5; TRBD1 matches at 11 bases. CDR1 and CDR2 from the germline V gene are MNHNS and SASEGT. This CDR3 has 16 amino acids. V shed 5 bases, J shed 6 bases, and the junction held 9 bases outside the gene matches.

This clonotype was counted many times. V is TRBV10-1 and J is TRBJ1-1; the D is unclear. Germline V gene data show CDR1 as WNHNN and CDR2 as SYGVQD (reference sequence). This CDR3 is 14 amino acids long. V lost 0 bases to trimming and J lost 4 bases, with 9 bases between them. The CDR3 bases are TGCGCCAGCAGTGAGTCTGGCCGGAGCACTGAAGCTTTCTTT. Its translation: CASSESGRSTEAFF.

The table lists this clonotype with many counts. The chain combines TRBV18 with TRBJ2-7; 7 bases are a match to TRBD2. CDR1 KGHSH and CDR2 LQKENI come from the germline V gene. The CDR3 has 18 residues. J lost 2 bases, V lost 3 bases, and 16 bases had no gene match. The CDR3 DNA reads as TGTGCCAGCTCACCGTCAAAAGCCAGCGGGACTACCGCCTACGAGCAGTACTTC. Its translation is CASSPSKASGTTAYEQYF.

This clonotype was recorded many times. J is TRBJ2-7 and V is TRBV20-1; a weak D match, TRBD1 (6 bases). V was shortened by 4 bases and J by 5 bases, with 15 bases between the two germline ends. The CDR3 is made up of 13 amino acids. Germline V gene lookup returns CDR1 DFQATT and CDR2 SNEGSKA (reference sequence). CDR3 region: CSANVPGADEQYF. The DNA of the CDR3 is TGCAGTGCTAACGTCCCAGGGGCTGACGAGCAGTACTTC.

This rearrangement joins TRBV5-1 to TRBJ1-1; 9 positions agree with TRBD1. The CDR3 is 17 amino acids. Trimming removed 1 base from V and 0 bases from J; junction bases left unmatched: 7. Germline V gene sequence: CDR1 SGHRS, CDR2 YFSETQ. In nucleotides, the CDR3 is TGCGCCAGCAGCTTGACCCTGACAGGGGGTTTGAACACTGAAGCTTTCTTT. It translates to CASSLTLTGGLNTEAFF.

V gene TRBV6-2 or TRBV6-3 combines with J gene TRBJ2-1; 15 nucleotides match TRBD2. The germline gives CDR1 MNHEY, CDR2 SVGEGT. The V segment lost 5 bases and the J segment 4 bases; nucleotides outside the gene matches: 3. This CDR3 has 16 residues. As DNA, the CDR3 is TGTGCCAGCAGTCAAGGGACTAGCGGGGGGTACAATGAGCAGTTCTTC. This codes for CASSQGTSGGYNEQFF.

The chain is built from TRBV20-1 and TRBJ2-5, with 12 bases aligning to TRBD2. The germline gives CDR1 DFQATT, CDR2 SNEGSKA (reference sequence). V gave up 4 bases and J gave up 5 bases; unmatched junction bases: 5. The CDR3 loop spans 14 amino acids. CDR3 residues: CSAIRLAGDETQYF. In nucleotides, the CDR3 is TGCAGTGCTATCCGACTAGCGGGAGATGAGACCCAGTACTTC.

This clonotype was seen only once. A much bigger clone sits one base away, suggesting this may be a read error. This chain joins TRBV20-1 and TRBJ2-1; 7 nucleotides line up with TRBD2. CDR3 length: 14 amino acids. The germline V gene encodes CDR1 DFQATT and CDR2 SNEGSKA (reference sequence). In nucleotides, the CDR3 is TGCAGTGCTAGTCGGGGGGACTCCTACGATGAGCAGTTCTTC. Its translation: CSASRGDSYDEQFF.

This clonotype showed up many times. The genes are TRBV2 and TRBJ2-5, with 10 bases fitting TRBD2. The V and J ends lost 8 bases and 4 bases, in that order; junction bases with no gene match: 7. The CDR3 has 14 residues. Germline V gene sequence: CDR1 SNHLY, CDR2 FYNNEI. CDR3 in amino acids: CASEVLAGVETQYF. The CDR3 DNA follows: TGTGCCAGCGAGGTTCTAGCGGGGGTAGAGACCCAGTACTTC.

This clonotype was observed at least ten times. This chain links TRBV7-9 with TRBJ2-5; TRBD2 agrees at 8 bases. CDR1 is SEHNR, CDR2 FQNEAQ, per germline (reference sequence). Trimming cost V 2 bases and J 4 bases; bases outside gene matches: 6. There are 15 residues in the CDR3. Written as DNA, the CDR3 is TGTGCCAGCAGCTTACTTAGCGGGGTGTCAGAGACCCAGTACTTC. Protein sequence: CASSLLSGVSETQYF.

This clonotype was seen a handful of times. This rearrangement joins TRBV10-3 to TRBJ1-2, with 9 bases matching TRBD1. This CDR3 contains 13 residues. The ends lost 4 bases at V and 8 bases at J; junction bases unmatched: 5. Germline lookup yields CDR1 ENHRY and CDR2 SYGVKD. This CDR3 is CAISVQGAEGYTF. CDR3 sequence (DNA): TGTGCCATCAGTGTACAGGGGGCAGAAGGCTACACCTTC.